What follows is one T cell receptor (beta chain) and its context. In the study's own analysis: The authors estimated nucleated cell counts from reference gene primer amplification. Only in-frame clones appear in the TCRdb table, and some are missing; sequencing was by immunoSEQ multiplex PCR. V, J and clone size are those of that table, while D and trimming were read from the DNA. The table shows about 200,000 clones, with approximately 90% occurring only once. These data originate in a study of blood T cell repertoires in COVID-19. Losses at the gene ends were 0 bases for V and 7 bases for J; bases not matched to a gene: 8. CDR3 length: 16 residues. In germline, CDR1 is MNHNS, CDR2 SASEGT.

The sample comprised peripheral blood. The chain combines TRBV6-1 with TRBJ2-2, with TRBD1 matching 7 bases. This clonotype was sampled from a middle-aged man with active or convalescent COVID-19. The CDR3 sequence: CASSEAVAGGSGELFF. DNA of the CDR3: TGTGCCAGCAGTGAAGCCGTCGCAGGGGGTAGCGGGGAGCTGTTTTTT.